A single sample is the source of the 29 T cell receptor beta chains below, sequenced in a study of T cell responses to AZD1222 COVID-19 vaccine. Sequencing used immunoSEQ multiplex PCR; TCRdb keeps in-frame clones, though not all of them. Of some 120,000 clones listed, approximately 91% are singletons. Material: peripheral blood, obtained on day 0 of AZD1222 vaccination. The origin of the receptors is an adult in good health.

The chain combines TRBV5-1 with TRBJ2-7, with unresolved D. CDR3 length equals 15 residues. Germline V gene sequence: CDR1 SGHRS, CDR2 YFSETQ. The V end was cut by 0 bases, the J end by 0 bases, with 10 bases between. CDR3 DNA sequence: TGCGCCAGCAGCTTGGACAGCGTCAGCTCCTACGAGCAGTACTTC. Its translation is CASSLDSVSSYEQYF.

This clone has just one count. The chain combines TRBV7-9 with TRBJ1-1; a possible D gene is TRBD1 (5 bases). This CDR3 has 18 amino acids. Germline lookup yields CDR1 SEHNR and CDR2 FQNEAQ (reference sequence). V was trimmed by 1 base and J by 2 bases, leaving 20 bases between them. The CDR3 DNA reads TGTGCCAGCAGCTTAGACAGGACTGGATTTGCATCAAACACTGAAGCTTTCTTT. The encoded protein is CASSLDRTGFASNTEAFF. Complete variable domain (other parts from reference TRBV7-9 and TRBJ1-1): DTGVSQNPRHKITKRGQNVTFRCDPISEHNRLYWYRQTLGQGPEFLTYFQNEAQLEKSRLLSDRFSAERPKGSFSTLEIQRTEQGDSAMYLCASSLDRTGFASNTEAFFGQGTRLTVV.

This clone was observed a handful of times. This sequence joins TRBV5-6 and TRBJ2-2, with a possible D match to TRBD2 (5 bases). The CDR3 has 16 amino acids. The germline gives CDR1 SGHDT, CDR2 YYEEEE. V shed 7 bases and J shed 1 base, with 17 bases lying between them. The CDR3 coding sequence is TGTGCCAGCCGCCTCTTAAGCGGCGTGAACACCGGGGAGCTGTTTTTT. Its translation is CASRLLSGVNTGELFF.

V usage is TRBV6-5 and J usage is TRBJ1-5; D is possibly TRBD1 (5 bases). The CDR3 runs 13 residues. V lost 2 bases to trimming and J lost 7 bases, with 9 bases between them. Germline CDR1 reads MNHEY; CDR2 reads SVGAGI. The CDR3 bases are TGTGCCAGCAGTTACGAGAGGGACCAGCCCCAGCATTTT. Its protein is CASSYERDQPQHF.

This clone appeared a few times. The gene calls are TRBV18 and TRBJ2-7; 9 nucleotides align to TRBD2. CDR1 is KGHSH and CDR2 is LQKENI in the germline V gene. The CDR3 has 16 amino acids. The V gene end was trimmed by 6 bases and the J gene end by 5 bases; junction bases not matched to a gene: 14. CDR3 region: CASSSLGAGGTDEQYF. The CDR3 nucleotides are TGTGCCAGCTCGTCCCTTGGGGCGGGAGGGACGGACGAGCAGTACTTC.

This chain links TRBV28 with TRBJ1-2, with a possible D match to TRBD1 (5 bases). Trimming took off 5 bases at V and 0 bases at J, with 10 bases between the two ends. The germline gives CDR1 MDHEN, CDR2 SYDVKM. The CDR3 sequence is 14 residues long. CDR3 sequence: CASSDRQSNYGYTF. CDR3 sequence (DNA): TGTGCCAGCAGTGACCGACAGTCTAACTATGGCTACACCTTC.

DNA of the CDR3: TGTGCCAGCAGTGCCCAGACATCCGGGGGCATATATGAGCAGTTCTTC. This codes for CASSAQTSGGIYEQFF. The chain links TRBV6-1 to TRBJ2-1; TRBD1 or TRBD2 may be the D gene (6 bases each). The length of the CDR3 is 16 residues. CDR1 is MNHNS and CDR2 is SASEGT in the germline V gene. The ends were cut back, 4 bases at V and 8 bases at J, with 21 bases in the middle.

This clone appeared a few times. The chain couples TRBV6-5 to TRBJ2-7; D unresolved. CDR3 length: 13 residues. Germline loops: CDR1 MNHEY, CDR2 SVGAGI. Between the trimmed V and J ends, which lost 11 bases and 0 bases, there was a span of 14 bases. CDR3 residues: CAVVSRSSYEQYF. The CDR3 DNA is TGTGCCGTCGTCAGTCGTAGCTCCTACGAGCAGTACTTC.

The chain has TRBV6-1 and TRBJ1-4; possibly TRBD1 for D (6 bases). Germline CDR1 and CDR2: MNHNS and SASEGT. With 1 base removed from V and 0 bases from J, the gap between germline ends came to 21 bases. The CDR3 has 20 residues. CDR3 sequence reads: CASSEDQTGSTLATNEKLFF. As DNA, the CDR3 is TGTGCCAGCAGTGAAGATCAAACAGGGAGTACCCTTGCAACTAATGAAAAACTGTTTTTT.

CDR3 sequence reads: CASSLISGDYNEQFF. Written as DNA, the CDR3 is TGTGCCAGCAGCTTAATTAGCGGGGACTACAATGAGCAGTTCTTC. The chain employs TRBV7-2 and TRBJ2-1; 8 bases fit TRBD2. The junction had 3 bases not matched to a gene; V was cut back by 2 bases and J by 3 bases. This CDR3 region has 15 residues. Germline V gene data show CDR1 as SGHTA and CDR2 as FQGNSA.

J is TRBJ2-1 and V is TRBV6-5; TRBD1 might be the D (5 bases). V lost 6 bases, J lost 0 bases, and 12 bases lay in between. This CDR3 contains 15 residues. Germline assignment: CDR1 MNHEY and CDR2 SVGAGI. The chain's CDR3 is CASSKDTSSYNEQFF. In DNA, the CDR3 is TGTGCCAGCAGCAAGGACACGAGCTCCTACAATGAGCAGTTCTTC.

This clone was picked up one time. The chain recombines TRBV7-2 with TRBJ1-1, with TRBD1 as a possible D gene (6 bases). Looked up from germline, CDR1 is SGHTA and CDR2 is FQGNSA. The CDR3 sequence is 17 residues long. Trimming took off 2 bases at V and 0 bases at J, with 16 bases between the two ends. CDR3 DNA: TGTGCCAGCAGCTTATCGGACAGCTATTTCATGAACACTGAAGCTTTCTTT. This sequence encodes CASSLSDSYFMNTEAFF.

The gene calls are TRBV11-2 and TRBJ2-5, with 8 bases lining up with TRBD2. This CDR3 has 18 residues. Germline CDR1 is SGHAT and CDR2 is FQNNGV. V lost 1 base to trimming and J lost 4 bases; unmatched junction nucleotides: 14. Here the CDR3 reads CASSLGAFGRGYRETQYF. DNA of the CDR3: TGTGCCAGCAGCTTAGGGGCTTTCGGGAGGGGTTATCGAGAGACCCAGTACTTC.

CDR3 nucleotides: TGCAGCGTTGAGGCAGGGGATGGGAATGAGCAGTTCTTC. Translated, it gives CSVEAGDGNEQFF. This chain links TRBV29-1 with TRBJ2-1; the D gene is possibly TRBD1 (6 bases). The germline V and J ends were trimmed by 3 bases and 7 bases, with 13 bases remaining between them. Germline-derived CDR1 and CDR2 are SQVTM and ANQGSEA. The CDR3 spans 13 residues.

This sequence joins TRBV4-1 and TRBJ1-4; D is undetermined. The CDR3 contains 16 residues. V was clipped by 3 bases and J by 1 base, with 12 bases between them. The germline V gene encodes CDR1 MGHRA and CDR2 YSYEKL. The CDR3 loop reads CASSQDTGRTNEKLFF. The CDR3 DNA reads TGCGCCAGCAGCCAGGATACCGGGAGAACTAATGAAAAACTGTTTTTT.

The chain employs TRBV4-3 and TRBJ2-3, with D perhaps being TRBD1 or TRBD2 (6 bases each). Trimming removed 0 bases at V and 1 base at J, with 14 bases between. Looked up from germline, CDR1 is LGHNA and CDR2 is YSLEER. CDR3 size: 17 residues. Here the CDR3 DNA reads TGCGCCAGCAGCCAAGATCCCGAGGGGGGTCGCACAGATACGCAGTATTTT. This sequence encodes CASSQDPEGGRTDTQYF.

The V and J genes are TRBV19 and TRBJ1-5; D perhaps matches TRBD1 (6 bases). V was clipped by 8 bases and J by 1 base, with 12 bases between them. CDR3 size: 14 residues. CDR1 and CDR2 (germline): LNHDA, SQIVND (reference sequence). This CDR3 is CASADRTSNQPQHF. As DNA, the CDR3 is TGTGCCAGTGCAGACAGGACGAGCAATCAGCCCCAGCATTTT.

The V gene is TRBV11-3, the J gene TRBJ2-1; possibly TRBD2 for D (6 bases). The CDR3 is 15 amino acids. Trimming removed 0 bases at V and 3 bases at J, with 9 bases between. Germline V CDR1 and CDR2: SGHNT, YENEEA. This CDR3 is CASSLEGRNYNEQFF. The DNA of the CDR3 is TGTGCCAGCAGCTTAGAGGGGAGGAACTACAATGAGCAGTTCTTC.

The chain uses TRBV9 and TRBJ1-2, with 7 bases matching TRBD1. This CDR3 is built from 13 residues. Germline V CDR1 and CDR2: SGDLS, YYNGEE. V gave up 4 bases and J gave up 4 bases; unmatched junction bases: 4. CDR3 sequence reads: CASSKGQSYGYTF. In nucleotides, the CDR3 is TGTGCCAGCAGCAAGGGACAGAGCTATGGCTACACCTTC.

This rearrangement joins TRBV21-1 to TRBJ1-1; the DNA was not used to check the table's D call, TRBD1. TRBV21-1 counts as a pseudogene. The CDR3 has 14 amino acids. The CDR3 spells CASRHRGVYTEAFF. CDR3 coding DNA: TGTGCCAGCAGGCACAGGGGGGTCTACACTGAAGCTTTCTTT.

The chain uses TRBV29-1 and TRBJ2-1, with TRBD2 identical over 11 bases. CDR1 is SQVTM, CDR2 ANQGSEA, per germline. The CDR3 length is 17 residues. The trim removed 1 base at V and 0 bases at J, leaving 5 bases unmatched. This CDR3 reads CSVEGLAGGSSYNEQFF. CDR3 in DNA: TGCAGCGTTGAAGGGCTAGCGGGAGGTTCCTCCTACAATGAGCAGTTCTTC.

This clone turned up a few times. The chain has TRBV10-3 and TRBJ1-2; a possible D gene is TRBD1 (5 bases). The CDR3 runs to 13 residues. V gave up 3 bases and J gave up 7 bases, with 12 bases separating them. The germline CDR1 and CDR2 sequences are ENHRY and SYGVKD. The CDR3 coding sequence is TGTGCCATCAGTGACCTGGGGGGTGGTGGCTACACCTTC. Amino acid sequence: CAISDLGGGGYTF.

The V gene is TRBV5-6, the J gene TRBJ2-1, with D tentatively TRBD2 (6 bases). The V gene's germline CDR1 is SGHDT and CDR2 YYEEEE. CDR3 length: 15 amino acids. V was trimmed by 4 bases and J by 6 bases, leaving 17 bases between them. The CDR3 DNA sequence: TGTGCCAGCAGCAGGGACTCCCGGGGGTCCAATGAGCAGTTCTTC. This translates into CASSRDSRGSNEQFF.

The J gene is TRBJ2-5, the V gene TRBV12-5, with TRBD1 matching over 8 bases. V lost 5 bases and J lost 4; bases outside the gene matches: 6. The CDR3 is 14 residues long. CDR1 is LGHNT, CDR2 FRNRAP, per germline. As DNA, the CDR3 is TGTGCTAGTGGTCCAGGACAGGGTTCAGAGACCCAGTACTTC. This codes for CASGPGQGSETQYF.

The V gene is TRBV15, the J gene TRBJ1-6; TRBD1 might be the D (5 bases). Germline CDR1 LNHNV, CDR2 YYDKDF (reference sequence). The CDR3 loop spans 14 amino acids. V lost 2 bases to trimming and J lost 10 bases, with 12 bases between them. The CDR3 DNA is TGTGCCACCAGCAGAACAGGACGGGAATCACCCCTCCACTTT. As protein: CATSRTGRESPLHF.

J is TRBJ2-5 and V is TRBV2, with D maybe TRBD2 (6 bases). The germline gives CDR1 SNHLY, CDR2 FYNNEI. V gave up 5 bases and J gave up 9 bases, with 19 bases separating them. This CDR3 is 14 amino acids long. The CDR3 nucleotides are TGTGCCAGCAGTCTCCGGGAGCTAGAAGATCCCCAGTACTTC. Its protein is CASSLRELEDPQYF.

The V gene is TRBV6-5, the J gene TRBJ1-5, with TRBD1 matching 9 bases. With 6 bases clipped from V and 4 bases from J, the junction kept 7 bases outside the gene matches. The CDR3 runs to 15 residues. The germline V gene encodes CDR1 MNHEY and CDR2 SVGAGI. Here the CDR3 reads CASSPGTGKNQPQHF. CDR3 DNA sequence: TGTGCCAGCAGCCCCGGGACAGGGAAAAATCAGCCCCAGCATTTT.

This clone is a singleton in its sample. The chain links TRBV6-2 or TRBV6-3 to TRBJ2-7; 7 bases agree with TRBD1. Germline CDR1 and CDR2: MNHEY and SVGEGT. V trimming: 0 bases; J trimming: 7 bases; junction bases outside the gene matches: 3. The CDR3 covers 13 residues. The CDR3 nucleotides read TGTGCCAGCAGTTACTCCCAGGGGGATGAGCAGTACTTC. This encodes CASSYSQGDEQYF.

The chain is built from TRBV6-5 and TRBJ1-5, with D possibly being TRBD1 (5 bases). Trimming removed 6 bases at V and 6 bases at J, with 12 bases between. The germline CDR1 and CDR2 sequences are MNHEY and SVGAGI. The CDR3 is 13 amino acids. The CDR3 region is CASRAPGGQPQHF. The CDR3 region has the DNA TGTGCCAGCAGGGCCCCCGGGGGTCAGCCCCAGCATTTT.